The text below deals with one T cell receptor beta chain. The data belong to a study of shared clonotypes between healthy human individuals. The CDR3 totals 14 residues. The germline V gene has CDR1 KGHSH and CDR2 LQKENI. V dropped 2 bases and J dropped 5 bases, with 12 bases sitting between them. Sequencing used immunoSEQ multiplex PCR; TCRdb keeps in-frame clones, though not all of them. The table shows 950,000 to 1,300,000 clones, with around 74% occurring only once. Source material: memory CD4+ T cells sorted from blood. Subset indicated: CD45RA-negative fraction. The V gene is TRBV18, the J gene TRBJ2-5, with unresolved D. This sequence originates from a young man in good health. The CDR3 DNA reads as TGTGCCAGCTCACCAGGCTACCTCGGGGAGACCCAGTACTTC. Amino acids: CASSPGYLGETQYF.